This T cell receptor (beta chain) was recorded in a study of blood T cells in healthy people across ages (dated by TCRdb to the mid-2010s). For context, the study as a whole: In model experiments, template switching captured roughly one uniquely barcoded TCR beta cDNA molecule for every two T cells. To avoid experimental bias, donors of different ages were distributed randomly across sequencing lanes. Donors were grouped into four age groups: young (average approximately 15 years), middle-aged (roughly 37), aged (62) and long-lived (less than 85). Age-related changes in TCR beta repertoire diversity were measured in the study by deep sequencing normalized with unique cDNA molecular identifiers. For two donors (one aged 18 to 29 and one aged 80 or older), the study analyzed two additional independent replicas of 1 million unique cDNA reads from the same blood draw.

The investigation overall reported the following: Because donor CMV infection status was unknown, age-related changes in expanded clonotypes were potentially confounded. Bulk unsorted PBMC profiling prevented conclusive comparison of naive and antigen-experienced compartments. A strong correlation was found between observed TCR beta diversity and the percentage of naive T cells measured by flow cytometry. The long-lived group showed more naive CD4+ T cells, fewer expanded clones and increased TCR diversity than the aged group, suggesting age selection. Observed TCR beta diversity per million T cells fell roughly linearly with age, and a significant reduction was already apparent by age around 44. Estimates of total diversity from one million sequenced T cells were regarded as lower bounds and underestimates.

Systemically healthy Caucasian individuals from Russia, 35 to 50 in total and aged about 6 to 95 years, were included as donors. Each donor gave 8 to 10 milliliters of peripheral blood, collected into EDTA-treated Vacutainer tubes. PBMCs were isolated by Ficoll-Paque density-gradient centrifugation, with at least 6 million obtained per sample. Total RNA was extracted from PBMCs with Trizol reagent, with at least 6 micrograms obtained per sample. For every donor, flow cytometry on a PBMC aliquot measured the percentage of naive CD45RAhigh/CD27high T cells. For CDR1 and CDR2, the germline V gene lists SGHTA and FQGNSA. V loses 6 bases of germline sequence and J loses 2 bases, and the interval between the two ends is 8 bases. The CDR3 covers 13 residues, taking in both the cysteine and the phenylalanine. The only DNA kept is the CDR3, 39 bases in frame from the first base. Libraries came from 5' RACE. TCRdb shows the sequencer as Illumina HiSeq 2500. A second PCR of roughly 6 to 11 cycles was run with a J-beta primer mix and a sample-barcoded 5' primer. A unique molecular identifier was introduced onto each TCR beta cDNA molecule by a template-switch 5' adaptor carrying 12 random nucleotides. At least 2.5 million CDR3-containing paired-end reads were obtained from each sample. The Mint cDNA synthesis kit, primed by a TRBC-specific oligonucleotide, was used to synthesize first-strand cDNA from all RNA. Following uracil-DNA glycosylase treatment, all cDNA underwent a first 18-cycle PCR with the universal primers M1SS and BC2_uni_R. As for the original processing: Each sample was normalized by randomly selecting 1 million high-quality reads, each carrying a distinct molecular identifier. Instead of being binned into consensus sequences, reads that shared molecular identifiers were thrown out. MiTCR, run with a Q25 quality threshold and the strictest error-elimination algorithm, handled CDR3 identification, clonotype clustering and error correction. A nonparametric unseen species model using Euler transformation provided a lower-bound estimate of total TCR beta diversity. In TCRdb, the public reads were trimmed at Q25 with fastp and aligned with MiXCR, with productive beta chains retained. One record per CDR3 amino acid sequence lists the most common genes and DNA. TCRdb's processing, not the authors', yielded these V and J calls. Present in this sample are some 900,000 distinct CDR3 sequences, 29% of which were seen just once. Around 15% of the sample is in the top ten clones.

This clonotype was seen many times. Its antigen remains unidentified. Base quality data are lacking; no much larger clone is found one base away. Sequencing was carried out using blood. Recombination joined TRBV7-2 with TRBJ1-5; there is no confident call for the D gene. The clonotype comes from a woman aged 80 or over in good health. Here is the DNA: TGTGCCAGCAGGATAGATGGCAATCAGCCCCAGCATTTT. This codes for CASRIDGNQPQHF.